A single T cell receptor beta chain is shown here with its context. V was clipped by 4 bases and J by 5 bases; unmatched bases: 6. Germline V CDR1 and CDR2: SGHTA, FQGNSA. The CDR3 extends over 15 amino acids. This entry belongs to a study of technical replicates of blood from several donors. Assay: immunoSEQ multiplex PCR; the TCRdb copy retains only in-frame clones and omits some. This table holds roughly 60,000 clones, 86% found once. Material for sequencing was PBMCs. This chain uses TRBV7-2 with TRBJ2-3, with TRBD2 identical over 10 bases. The receptor comes from a human donor in good health. Some clones in this sample may be carry-over from other donors' samples. In DNA, the CDR3 is TGTGCCAGCAGCTCCTACCTAGCGGGAGTAGATACGCAGTATTTT. It encodes CASSSYLAGVDTQYF.